The clone carrying this T cell receptor beta chain showed up many times. What it recognizes is unknown. The CDR3 loop spans 14 amino acids. V lost 3 bases, J lost 2 bases, and 10 bases lay in between. These data are taken from a study of blood T cells in healthy people across ages. Overall study results and limits: The unsorted PBMCs prevented any conclusive comparison of naive versus antigen-experienced cells.

The use of a sample-barcoded 5' primer and a J-beta primer mix characterized a second PCR of roughly 6 to 12 cycles. Per sample, CDR3-containing paired-end reads numbered at least 3 million. TCRdb reprocessed the 5' RACE reads via MiXCR and lists one record per CDR3 protein. The repertoire includes 750,000 to 1,000,000 distinct CDR3 sequences, under 35% of them detected once, and around 9.6% sits in the top ten. Separately, the same data were catalogued under a study of T cells of mothers and their children. This second study notes: Researchers report slightly higher, though non-significant, overlap in related mother-child pairs than in unrelated pairs.

The receptor comes from a woman in her thirties or forties in good health. Input material: blood. The V and J genes are TRBV12-3 or TRBV12-4 and TRBJ2-5, with D hard to call. The CDR3 coding sequence is TGTGCCAGCAGTTTTAGGAGTCGTCAAGAGACCCAGTACTTC. Protein sequence: CASSFRSRQETQYF.